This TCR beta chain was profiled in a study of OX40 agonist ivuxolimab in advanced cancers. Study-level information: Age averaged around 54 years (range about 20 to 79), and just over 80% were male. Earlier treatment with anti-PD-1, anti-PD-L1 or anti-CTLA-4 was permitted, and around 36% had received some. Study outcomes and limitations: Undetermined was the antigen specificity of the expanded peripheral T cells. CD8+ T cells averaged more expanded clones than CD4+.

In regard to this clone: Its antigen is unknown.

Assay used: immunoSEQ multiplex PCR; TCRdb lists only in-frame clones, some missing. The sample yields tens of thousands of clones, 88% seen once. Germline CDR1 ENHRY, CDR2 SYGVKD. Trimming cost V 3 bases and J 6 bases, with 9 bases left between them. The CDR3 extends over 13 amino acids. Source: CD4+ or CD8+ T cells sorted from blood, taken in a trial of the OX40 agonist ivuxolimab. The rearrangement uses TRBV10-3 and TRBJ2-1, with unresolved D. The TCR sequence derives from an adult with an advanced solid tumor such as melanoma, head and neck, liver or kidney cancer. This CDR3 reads CAISENLSNEQFF. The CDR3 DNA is TGTGCCATCAGTGAAAATCTATCCAATGAGCAGTTCTTC.